This TCR beta chain was profiled in a study of identical twins. Notes on the study in general: Conclusions came from cross-sectional statistical analysis, not from following the same donors. Modeled out-of-frame TCR alpha sharing in monozygotic twins fell below observed levels. Memory repertoires lacked the insertion deficit that abundant cord blood beta clonotypes showed.

Turning to this clonotype: Its specificity is not known.

V was pared by 1 base and J by 11 bases, with 17 bases between. The CDR3 runs 13 residues. Germline lookup yields CDR1 SQVTM and CDR2 ANQGSEA. TCRdb passed the 5' RACE reads through MiXCR, listing each CDR3 protein once. The repertoire holds about 210,000 distinct CDR3 sequences, with around a tenth as singletons. Sequenced sample: memory (CD45RO+) T cells sorted from blood. V is TRBV29-1 and J is TRBJ1-1; D call uncertain. The sequence was obtained from a woman aged 18 to 35 in good health. The CDR3 here is CSVEGGVGEAAFF. CDR3 bases: TGCAGCGTTGAAGGTGGGGTGGGTGAGGCGGCTTTCTTT.